The next 30 T cell receptor beta chains were all read from a single sample in a study of identical twins. TCRdb redid the calling of the 5' RACE reads with MiXCR, one entry per CDR3 protein. The sample shows roughly 230,000 distinct CDR3 sequences, around 8% of them seen only once. This sample also appeared in a second study, on yellow fever vaccine responses in identical twins.

The sample consisted of CD8+ T cells sorted from blood. The receptors were gathered from a woman younger than 35 in good health.

This clonotype was counted a few times. The chain has TRBV9 and TRBJ2-7, with 7 positions matching TRBD2. The CDR3 consists of 12 residues. From germline, CDR1 is SGDLS and CDR2 YYNGEE. Trimming cost V 3 bases and J 6 bases; bases outside gene matches: 3. The CDR3 spells CASSGGGREQYF. The CDR3 DNA sequence: TGTGCCAGCAGCGGGGGGGGACGCGAGCAGTACTTC.

This clonotype was picked up a small number of times. This chain connects TRBV7-9 to TRBJ2-1; D not resolved. Germline V CDR1 and CDR2: SEHNR, FQNEAQ (reference sequence). The V gene lost 4 bases and the J gene lost 6 bases, with 7 bases spanning the gap. The CDR3 spans 12 residues. In DNA, the CDR3 is TGTGCCAGCAGCTCAGCCCCCAATGAGCAGTTCTTC. Translating it yields CASSSAPNEQFF.

V is TRBV11-2 and J is TRBJ2-1; 10 nucleotides align to TRBD2. The germline V gene encodes CDR1 SGHAT and CDR2 FQNNGV. This CDR3 comprises 20 residues. V dropped 5 bases and J dropped 0; count of bases not matched to a gene: 16. The CDR3 nucleotides read TGTGCCAGCAGCGCCATAGCGGGAGGCTTAACGGGCGCCTCCTACAATGAGCAGTTCTTC. The encoded protein is CASSAIAGGLTGASYNEQFF.

This sequence joins TRBV5-1 and TRBJ1-1; unclear D gene. This CDR3 contains 12 residues. Trimming cost V 3 bases and J 4 bases, with 7 bases left between them. The germline V gene has CDR1 SGHRS and CDR2 YFSETQ. The CDR3 DNA follows: TGCGCCAGCAGCTCCGACTCCACTGAAGCTTTCTTT. Residues: CASSSDSTEAFF.

V is TRBV12-3 or TRBV12-4 and J is TRBJ1-1, with D hard to call. The CDR3 runs 15 residues. V lost 4 bases, J lost 6 bases, and 18 bases lay in between. Written as DNA, the CDR3 is TGTGCCAGCAGTTACAGACTGGGAGGTTTCGCTGAAGCTTTCTTT. Amino acids: CASSYRLGGFAEAFF.

CDR3 sequence reads: CSVGTGQIGYTF. CDR3 nucleotide sequence: TGCAGCGTTGGGACCGGACAGATTGGCTACACCTTC. This chain joins TRBV29-1 and TRBJ1-2, with D perhaps matching TRBD1 (6 bases). The CDR3 length is 12 residues. CDR1 and CDR2 (germline): SQVTM, ANQGSEA. The germline V and J ends were trimmed by 4 bases and 7 bases, with 13 bases remaining between them.

This clonotype was recorded at least ten times. The V call is TRBV29-1, the J call TRBJ2-3; no reliable D call. CDR1 is SQVTM and CDR2 is ANQGSEA in the germline V gene. The CDR3 sequence is 12 residues long. Trimming pared 5 bases from V and 4 bases from J, leaving 10 bases between. The CDR3 here is CSVTVWPDTQYF. CDR3 bases: TGCAGCGTTACTGTGTGGCCAGATACGCAGTATTTT.

This clonotype was picked up a small number of times. The chain combines TRBV7-9 with TRBJ2-7; D tentatively reads TRBD1 or TRBD2 (6 bases each). Germline-derived CDR1 and CDR2 are SEHNR and FQNEAQ (reference sequence). The CDR3 covers 15 residues. V was trimmed by 5 bases and J by 5 bases, leaving 19 bases between them. CDR3 bases: TGTGCCAGCAGCCCGGCTGATGGGGGGCGCGACGAGCAGTACTTC. It codes for CASSPADGGRDEQYF.

CDR3 bases: TGTGCCAGCAGAACCCCGGACCTCTATGGCTACACCTTC. Its translation is CASRTPDLYGYTF. J is TRBJ1-2 and V is TRBV6-2 or TRBV6-3; D gene uncertain. Deletions cut 6 bases from V and 4 bases from J, with 12 bases between. CDR3 length: 13 residues. The germline V gene encodes CDR1 MNHEY and CDR2 SVGEGT.

This clonotype was counted between two and nine times. V and J are TRBV20-1 and TRBJ2-5; D not resolved. This CDR3 contains 14 residues. V was pared by 0 bases and J by 6 bases, with 14 bases between. In germline, CDR1 is DFQATT, CDR2 SNEGSKA (reference sequence). As DNA, the CDR3 is TGCAGTGCTAGAGATACCTTATCAAGGAAGACCCAGTACTTC. Translated, it gives CSARDTLSRKTQYF.

This clonotype showed up many times. The rearrangement links TRBV6-2 or TRBV6-3 to TRBJ2-3; TRBD2 aligns across 12 bases. Trimming removed 5 bases from V and 1 base from J; junction bases left unmatched: 4. CDR3 length: 16 residues. The V gene's germline CDR1 is MNHEY and CDR2 SVGEGT. Written as DNA, the CDR3 is TGTGCCAGCAGTCGACTAGCGGGGGACGGCACAGATACGCAGTATTTT. Translating it yields CASSRLAGDGTDTQYF.

The V and J genes are TRBV7-8 and TRBJ2-5, with TRBD1 as a possible D gene (5 bases). Germline loops: CDR1 SGHVS, CDR2 FQNEAQ. The germline V and J ends were trimmed by 6 bases and 5 bases, with 19 bases remaining between them. CDR3 size: 15 residues. The CDR3 DNA reads as TGTGCCAGCAGACCATACGGAGCAGGGTACGAGACCCAGTACTTC. Residues: CASRPYGAGYETQYF.

This clonotype was counted between two and nine times. This sequence joins TRBV7-8 and TRBJ2-5; D gene unclear. The V and J ends lost 4 bases and 5 bases respectively, with 20 bases between them. CDR1 is SGHVS and CDR2 is FQNEAQ in the germline V gene. The CDR3 spans 16 residues. The CDR3 protein is CASSSNQDPPSETQYF. DNA for the CDR3: TGTGCCAGCAGCTCCAACCAGGACCCCCCAAGTGAGACCCAGTACTTC. The complete variable domain, with remaining parts taken from reference TRBV7-8 and TRBJ2-5, reads GAGVSQSPRYKVAKRGQDVALRCDPISGHVSLFWYQQALGQGPEFLTYFQNEAQLDKSGLPSDRFFAERPEGSVSTLKIQRTQQEDSAVYLCASSSNQDPPSETQYFGPGTRLLVL.

This clonotype was picked up a small number of times. This chain connects TRBV7-3 to TRBJ2-1; TRBD2 agrees at 10 bases. J was trimmed by 3 bases and V by 2 bases; bases with no gene match: 10. This CDR3 has 18 amino acids. Germline CDR1 is SGHTA and CDR2 is FQGTGA. CDR3 loop: CASSLFGRVAGGYNEQFF. CDR3 bases: TGTGCCAGCAGCTTATTTGGAAGGGTAGCGGGGGGCTACAATGAGCAGTTCTTC.

This clonotype was seen only a few times. This chain uses TRBV4-1 with TRBJ2-7; D remains unclear. V lost 2 bases and J 3 bases, leaving 8 bases between the germline ends. Germline V gene lookup returns CDR1 MGHRA and CDR2 YSYEKL. The CDR3 loop spans 13 amino acids. Written as DNA, the CDR3 is TGCGCCAGCAGCCAAAGGAAGTTCTACGAGCAGTACTTC. Translated, it gives CASSQRKFYEQYF.

This clonotype was detected many times. A junction end diverges from the germline sequence, so it may reflect a read error. This chain uses TRBV25-1 with TRBJ2-2, with D perhaps matching TRBD1 (5 bases). CDR3 length: 13 residues. Germline lookup yields CDR1 MGHDK and CDR2 SYGVNS. CDR3: CAGRARNTGELFF. CDR3 in DNA: TGTGCCGGCAGGGCCAGGAACACCGGGGAGCTGTTTTTT.

The V gene is TRBV4-1, the J gene TRBJ1-1; TRBD1 is a possible D gene (5 bases). V was cut by 2 bases and J by 0 bases, with 13 bases left in between. The CDR3 runs to 16 residues. Germline CDR1 MGHRA, CDR2 YSYEKL. CDR3 bases: TGCGCCAGCAGCCAACCCTTCGGGGCGGTGAACACTGAAGCTTTCTTT. Translated, it gives CASSQPFGAVNTEAFF.

This clonotype was counted many times. The CDR3 loop reads CASSFTENTEAFF. The CDR3 DNA reads TGTGCCAGCAGTTTCACAGAGAACACTGAAGCTTTCTTT. This chain uses TRBV2 with TRBJ1-1; D remains unclear. Between the trimmed V and J ends, which lost 5 bases and 1 base, there was a span of 8 bases. The germline CDR1 and CDR2 sequences are SNHLY and FYNNEI. This CDR3 spans 13 amino acids.

This clonotype came up a few times. The CDR3 DNA is TGTGCCATCAGTGTCGCCCTGGACAGGGCCGGTGAGCAGTTCTTC. Its translation is CAISVALDRAGEQFF. The chain has TRBV10-3 and TRBJ2-1, with TRBD1 matching over 8 bases. The J segment lost 9 bases and the V segment lost 4 bases, leaving 11 bases of the junction unmatched. Per germline, CDR1 ENHRY and CDR2 SYGVKD. The CDR3 is made up of 15 amino acids.

V usage is TRBV20-1 and J usage is TRBJ2-3; 10 nucleotides align to TRBD2. CDR3 size: 18 residues. J gave up 0 bases and V 5 bases, and 14 bases lay outside the gene matches. Germline lookup yields CDR1 DFQATT and CDR2 SNEGSKA (reference sequence). CDR3 sequence: CSAPNRGLAASSTDTQYF. CDR3 sequence (DNA): TGCAGTGCTCCGAACAGAGGACTAGCGGCCTCTAGCACAGATACGCAGTATTTT.

This clonotype was seen ten or more times. The genes are TRBV7-9 and TRBJ2-1, with TRBD2 identical over 13 bases. V lost 6 bases, J lost 6 bases, and 2 bases stayed unmatched. The CDR3 runs to 14 residues. CDR1 is SEHNR, CDR2 FQNEAQ, per germline (reference sequence). The CDR3 coding sequence is TGTGCCAGCAGGGGACTAGCGGGATCCAATGAGCAGTTCTTC. Protein: CASRGLAGSNEQFF.

This sequence joins TRBV4-3 and TRBJ1-1; tentative D call: TRBD1 (5 bases). This CDR3 comprises 15 residues. CDR1 and CDR2 (germline): LGHNA, YSLEER. V lost 0 bases and J 1 base, leaving 9 bases between the germline ends. The CDR3 sequence: CASSQDTGENTEAFF. DNA for the CDR3: TGCGCCAGCAGCCAAGACACGGGGGAGAACACTGAAGCTTTCTTT.

The V and J genes are TRBV5-6 and TRBJ2-1, with 7 bases identical to TRBD2. The CDR3 runs to 15 residues. V was pared by 4 bases and J by 13 bases, with 17 bases of the junction left unmatched. CDR1 and CDR2 (germline): SGHDT, YYEEEE. CDR3 sequence: CASSTGTNFGRPQFF. In nucleotides, the CDR3 is TGTGCCAGCAGCACCGGGACTAATTTTGGCCGCCCACAGTTCTTC.

Written as DNA, the CDR3 is TGTGCCAGTACCCTAGCCAAGGGTCGCTCTGGGGCCAACGTCCTGACTTTC. Translating it yields CASTLAKGRSGANVLTF. The V gene is TRBV19, the J gene TRBJ2-6; tentative D call: TRBD2 (5 bases). The V end lost 7 bases, the J end lost 0 bases, and 16 bases lay between the germline ends. This CDR3 has 17 amino acids. Per the germline V gene, CDR1 is LNHDA and CDR2 is SQIVND (reference sequence).

This clonotype was observed at least ten times. The J gene is TRBJ2-7, the V gene TRBV28; D ambiguous. Trimming stripped 2 bases from V and 7 bases from J, with 15 bases between. The length of the CDR3 is 14 residues. Germline CDR1 and CDR2: MDHEN and SYDVKM. CDR3 coding DNA: TGTGCCAGCAGTTTAAATCTGGCACCTCGGGAGCAGTACTTC. Its translation is CASSLNLAPREQYF.

This clonotype was counted ten times or more. The chain employs TRBV7-9 and TRBJ2-5, with 8 bases that match TRBD2. CDR1 SEHNR and CDR2 FQNEAQ come from the germline V gene (reference sequence). This CDR3 comprises 14 residues. J was trimmed by 2 bases and V by 5 bases; bases with no gene match: 4. The CDR3 protein is CASSHGGVQETQYF. For the CDR3, the DNA is TGTGCCAGCAGCCACGGGGGGGTTCAAGAGACCCAGTACTTC.

This clonotype has a handful of counts. V is TRBV5-6 and J is TRBJ2-7; D not resolved. Trimming pared 0 bases from V and 6 bases from J, leaving 13 bases between. The CDR3 runs 14 residues. In germline, CDR1 is SGHDT, CDR2 YYEEEE. The CDR3 bases are TGTGCCAGCAGCTTGGGGAAGGCATGGATCGAGCAGTACTTC. Translating it yields CASSLGKAWIEQYF.

This clonotype was picked up a small number of times. The chain couples TRBV6-2 or TRBV6-3 to TRBJ2-5, with D hard to call. Germline CDR1 is MNHEY and CDR2 is SVGEGT. The CDR3 consists of 18 residues. Trimming took off 6 bases at V and 7 bases at J, with 30 bases between the two ends. For the CDR3, the DNA is TGTGCCAGCAGCCTTCCCCTTATGGACGGAAAATTCGGCGGGACCCAGTACTTC. Its translation is CASSLPLMDGKFGGTQYF.

This clonotype occurred many times. The CDR3 bases are TGTGCCAGCAGTTGGGGGGCCCTGGAGTACGAGCAGTACTTC. It is translated as CASSWGALEYEQYF. This rearrangement joins TRBV27 to TRBJ2-7; possibly TRBD1 or TRBD2 for D (6 bases each). Germline values: CDR1 MNHEY, CDR2 SMNVEV (reference sequence). With 4 bases removed from V and 4 bases from J, the gap between germline ends came to 14 bases. The CDR3 consists of 14 residues.

This clonotype showed up just a few times. In DNA form, the CDR3 reads TGTGCCACCAGCGTAGGGGGGTCGAGCTCCTACGAGCAGTACTTC. It encodes CATSVGGSSSYEQYF. The chain is built from TRBV24-1 and TRBJ2-7; the D gene could be TRBD1 or TRBD2 (6 bases each). Trimming shortened V by 7 bases and J by 0 bases, and 15 bases separated the two germline ends. The CDR3 covers 15 residues. Germline V gene sequence: CDR1 KGHDR, CDR2 SFDVKD.